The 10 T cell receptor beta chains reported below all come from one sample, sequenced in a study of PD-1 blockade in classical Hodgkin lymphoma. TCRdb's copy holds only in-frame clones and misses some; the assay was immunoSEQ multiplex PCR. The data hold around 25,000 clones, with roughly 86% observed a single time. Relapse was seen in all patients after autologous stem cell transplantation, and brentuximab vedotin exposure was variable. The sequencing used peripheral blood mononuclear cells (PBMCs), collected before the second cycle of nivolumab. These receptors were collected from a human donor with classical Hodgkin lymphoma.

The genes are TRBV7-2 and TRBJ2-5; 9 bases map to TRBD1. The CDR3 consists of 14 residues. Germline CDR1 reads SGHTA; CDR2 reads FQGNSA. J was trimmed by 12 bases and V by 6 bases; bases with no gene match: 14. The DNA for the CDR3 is TGTGCCAGCAGTGTACTGGTACAGGGGGCCGGAAAGTACTTC. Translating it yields CASSVLVQGAGKYF.

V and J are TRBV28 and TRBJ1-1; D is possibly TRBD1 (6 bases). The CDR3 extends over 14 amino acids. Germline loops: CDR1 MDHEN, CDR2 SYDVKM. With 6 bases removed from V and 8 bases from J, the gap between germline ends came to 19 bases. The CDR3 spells CASRTRYRDTEAFF. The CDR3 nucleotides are TGTGCCAGCAGAACACGATACAGGGATACAGAAGCTTTCTTT.

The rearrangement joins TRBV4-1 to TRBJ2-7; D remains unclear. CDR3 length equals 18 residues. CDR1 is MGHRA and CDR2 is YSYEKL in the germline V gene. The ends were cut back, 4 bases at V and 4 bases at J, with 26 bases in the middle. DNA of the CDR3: TGCGCCAGCAGCCCGCAACAGCATCGCCGGGCCTCAGAATACGAGCAGTACTTC. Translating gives CASSPQQHRRASEYEQYF.

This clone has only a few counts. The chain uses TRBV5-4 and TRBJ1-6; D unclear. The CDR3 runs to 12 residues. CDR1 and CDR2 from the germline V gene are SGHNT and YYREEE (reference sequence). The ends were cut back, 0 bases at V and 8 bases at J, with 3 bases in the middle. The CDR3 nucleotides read TGTGCCAGCAGCTTGGACCATTCACCCCTCCACTTT. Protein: CASSLDHSPLHF.

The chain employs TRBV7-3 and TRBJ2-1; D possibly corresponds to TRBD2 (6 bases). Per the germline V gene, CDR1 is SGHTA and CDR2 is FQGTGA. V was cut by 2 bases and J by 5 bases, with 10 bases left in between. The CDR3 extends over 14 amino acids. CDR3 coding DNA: TGTGCCAGCAGCTTAGGGGGGTTGAACAATGAGCAGTTCTTC. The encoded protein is CASSLGGLNNEQFF.

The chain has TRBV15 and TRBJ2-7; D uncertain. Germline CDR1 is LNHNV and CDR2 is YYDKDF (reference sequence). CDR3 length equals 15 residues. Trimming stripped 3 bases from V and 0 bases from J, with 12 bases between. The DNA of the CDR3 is TGTGCCACCAGCAGGAAACACGGTATCTCCTACGAGCAGTACTTC. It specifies CATSRKHGISYEQYF.

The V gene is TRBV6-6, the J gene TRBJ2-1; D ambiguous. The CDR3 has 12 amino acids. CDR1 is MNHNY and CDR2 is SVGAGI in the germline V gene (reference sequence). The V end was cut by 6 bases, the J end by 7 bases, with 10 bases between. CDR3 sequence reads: CASSSPKNEQFF. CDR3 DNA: TGTGCCAGCAGCTCCCCAAAAAATGAGCAGTTCTTC.

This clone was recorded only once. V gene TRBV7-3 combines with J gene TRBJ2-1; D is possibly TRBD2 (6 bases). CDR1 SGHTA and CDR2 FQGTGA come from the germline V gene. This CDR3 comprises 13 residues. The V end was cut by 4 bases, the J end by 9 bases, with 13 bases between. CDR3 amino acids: CASSSGVNTEQFF. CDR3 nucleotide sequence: TGTGCCAGCAGCTCGGGGGTGAACACTGAGCAGTTCTTC.

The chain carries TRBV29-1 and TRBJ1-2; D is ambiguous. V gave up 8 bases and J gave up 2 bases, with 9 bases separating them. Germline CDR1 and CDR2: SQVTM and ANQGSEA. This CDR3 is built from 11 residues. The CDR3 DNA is TGCAGCTCCGTAGAGAACTATGGCTACACCTTC. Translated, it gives CSSVENYGYTF.

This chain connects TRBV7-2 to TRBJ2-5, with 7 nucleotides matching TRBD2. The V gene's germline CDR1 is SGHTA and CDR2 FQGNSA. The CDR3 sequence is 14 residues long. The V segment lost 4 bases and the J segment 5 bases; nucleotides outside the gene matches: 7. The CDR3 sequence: CASSSPGRAETQYF. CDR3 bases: TGTGCCAGCAGCTCCCCAGGGAGGGCGGAGACCCAGTACTTC.